The 10 T cell receptor beta chains presented below share a single source sample, sequenced in a study of metastatic and nonmetastatic thyroid tumors. Treatment of any kind had been given to no patient before thyroid surgery. From the PCR reads, TCRdb re-called clones with MiXCR. The table shows approximately 30,000 clones, with less than 4% occurring only once. Sequencing was carried out using blood. Receptors were obtained from a male donor with papillary thyroid cancer or a benign thyroid nodule (not recorded which). Some clones in this sample may be carry-over from other donors' samples.

The rearrangement uses TRBV6-1 and TRBJ2-6; D not certain. The CDR3 has 16 amino acids. Looked up from germline, CDR1 is MNHNS and CDR2 is SASEGT. The V end was cut by 5 bases, the J end by 0 bases, with 11 bases between. CDR3 protein: CASSRERISGANVLTF. CDR3 nucleotides: TGTGCCAGCAGTCGAGAGAGAATCTCTGGGGCCAACGTCCTGACTTTC.

CDR3 residues: CASSLTGEKLFF. The CDR3 nucleotides are TGCGCCAGCAGCTTAACAGGTGAAAAACTGTTTTTT. The chain joins TRBV5-1 to TRBJ1-4; D might be TRBD1 (5 bases). CDR1 and CDR2 from the germline V gene are SGHRS and YFSETQ. The CDR3 totals 12 residues. The V gene lost 2 bases and the J gene lost 7 bases, with 6 bases spanning the gap.

About this clone itself: The germline gene is not matched at one end of the junction; a read error may be the cause. The chain employs TRBV6-2 or TRBV6-3 and TRBJ1-2, with no clear D. The CDR3 contains 14 residues. The germline gives CDR1 MNHEY, CDR2 SVGEGT. DNA of the CDR3: TGTGCCAGCAGAAAAACTGAGACTCTTGTTGGCTACGCCTTC. This sequence encodes CASRKTETLVGYAF.

The chain is built from TRBV5-4 and TRBJ2-4; TRBD2 is a possible D gene (6 bases). The germline V gene encodes CDR1 SGHNT and CDR2 YYREEE (reference sequence). Trimming took off 0 bases at V and 9 bases at J, with 13 bases between the two ends. There are 14 residues in the CDR3. The CDR3 spells CASSLGGDWGIQYF. The CDR3 bases are TGTGCCAGCAGCTTGGGAGGGGACTGGGGCATTCAGTACTTC.

In this sample, this clone turned up many times. The chain employs TRBV4-1 and TRBJ1-2; D ambiguous. Germline loops: CDR1 MGHRA, CDR2 YSYEKL. With 1 base removed from V and 8 bases from J, the gap between germline ends came to 14 bases. The CDR3 loop spans 14 amino acids. The CDR3 sequence is CASSQGEGPIGYTF. CDR3 sequence (DNA): TGCGCCAGCAGCCAAGGGGAAGGGCCTATAGGCTACACCTTC.

The table lists this clone with many counts. V gene TRBV7-2 combines with J gene TRBJ1-2; D possibly corresponds to TRBD1 (6 bases). Germline loops: CDR1 SGHTA, CDR2 FQGNSA. V was pared by 5 bases and J by 2 bases, with 18 bases between. The CDR3 is 16 amino acids. The CDR3 bases are TGTGCCAGCAGCCCACAGGGATTCGGAGGGAACTATGGCTACACCTTC. It codes for CASSPQGFGGNYGYTF.

This clone turned up a few times. The chain is built from TRBV11-2 and TRBJ2-5; no clear D. CDR3 length: 12 amino acids. The germline CDR1 and CDR2 sequences are SGHAT and FQNNGV. V was trimmed by 4 bases and J by 3 bases, leaving 6 bases between them. The CDR3 reads CASSSVEETQYF. The CDR3 DNA reads as TGTGCCAGCAGCTCTGTCGAAGAGACCCAGTACTTC.

The table lists this clone with a few counts. CDR3 nucleotides: TGTGCCAGCAGTTATGGGCTAGCGGCGGGGACTAGCACAGATACGCAGTATTTT. Encoded protein: CASSYGLAAGTSTDTQYF. The gene calls are TRBV6-2 or TRBV6-3 and TRBJ2-3, with 7 bases lining up with TRBD2. The trim removed 3 bases at V and 0 bases at J, leaving 12 bases unmatched. Germline CDR1 and CDR2: MNHEY and SVGEGT. There are 18 residues in the CDR3.

In its sample, this clone was seen a few times. The rearrangement uses TRBV6-1 and TRBJ1-5, with 9 positions matching TRBD1. The germline V gene has CDR1 MNHNS and CDR2 SASEGT. The CDR3 loop spans 17 amino acids. J was trimmed by 1 base and V by 6 bases; bases with no gene match: 10. For the CDR3, the DNA is TGTGCCAGCAGCCCAGGGACAGGGCTAGGGAGCAATCAGCCCCAGCATTTT. Amino acids: CASSPGTGLGSNQPQHF.

This clone was recorded many times. The V call is TRBV12-3 or TRBV12-4, the J call TRBJ2-6; D uncertain. CDR3 length equals 18 residues. The V end was cut by 10 bases, the J end by 0 bases, with 22 bases between. DNA of the CDR3: TGTGCCATCCCAAGCGTAAGGCATGCGGACTCTGGGGCCAACGTCCTGACTTTC. Amino acid sequence: CAIPSVRHADSGANVLTF.